These 31 T cell receptor beta chains share one sample of origin, sequenced in a study of cytomegalovirus exposure and HLA in healthy donors. With 60 Vbeta and 13 Jbeta primers, the PCR was carried out. The assay was immunoSEQ multiplex PCR, and TCRdb's table has in-frame clones only and misses some. The sample includes 200,000 to 300,000 clones, about four fifths of them seen just once. Sequenced sample: PBMCs. These receptor sequences come from a woman between 35 and 50 years old in good health and CMV-seropositive.

The chain combines TRBV11-2 with TRBJ2-1; 9 bases are a match to TRBD1. The CDR3 runs to 16 residues. Germline lookup yields CDR1 SGHAT and CDR2 FQNNGV. With 5 bases clipped from V and 5 bases from J, the junction kept 10 bases outside the gene matches. The CDR3 DNA is TGTGCCAGCAGCCCACCCCTGGGACAGGGTGACAATGAGCAGTTCTTC. Amino acids: CASSPPLGQGDNEQFF.

The V call is TRBV29-1, the J call TRBJ2-1, with D perhaps TRBD2 (6 bases). The V end was cut by 4 bases, the J end by 3 bases, with 13 bases between. Germline V CDR1 and CDR2: SQVTM, ANQGSEA. The CDR3 spans 14 residues. The CDR3 loop reads CSVAGDPGYNEQFF. The DNA of the CDR3 is TGCAGCGTTGCGGGGGACCCTGGCTACAATGAGCAGTTCTTC.

The chain uses TRBV7-9 and TRBJ2-4, with TRBD1 matching over 9 bases. The CDR3 totals 15 residues. Germline assignment: CDR1 SEHNR and CDR2 FQNEAQ (reference sequence). The V segment lost 5 bases and the J segment 6 bases; nucleotides outside the gene matches: 8. In nucleotides, the CDR3 is TGTGCCAGCAGCGACTCTGCGACAGGGGGAAACATTCAGTACTTC. Translated, it gives CASSDSATGGNIQYF. Looking up the rest from reference TRBV7-9 and TRBJ2-4 gives the full variable domain: DTGVSQNPRHKITKRGQNVTFRCDPISEHNRLYWYRQTLGQGPEFLTYFQNEAQLEKSRLLSDRFSAERPKGSFSTLEIQRTEQGDSAMYLCASSDSATGGNIQYFGAGTRLSVL.

J is TRBJ2-3 and V is TRBV7-2; possible D gene TRBD2, 7 bases. Trimming pared 2 bases from V and 2 bases from J, leaving 17 bases between. The germline V gene has CDR1 SGHTA and CDR2 FQGNSA. This CDR3 spans 17 amino acids. The CDR3 DNA reads TGTGCCAGCAGCTTAAGGGGGGGCGGGAGTATCACAGATACGCAGTATTTT. Its protein is CASSLRGGGSITDTQYF.

The genes are TRBV4-1 and TRBJ1-1; 12 nucleotides line up with TRBD1. Germline V lookup: CDR1 MGHRA, CDR2 YSYEKL. The V gene end was trimmed by 0 bases and the J gene end by 7 bases; junction bases not matched to a gene: 6. The CDR3 is 16 residues long. In nucleotides, the CDR3 is TGCGCCAGCAGCCAAGATTGGGACAGGGGGCTTAATGAAGCTTTCTTT. This gives the protein CASSQDWDRGLNEAFF.

The rearrangement uses TRBV5-1 and TRBJ2-2, with unresolved D. Germline V gene data show CDR1 as SGHRS and CDR2 as YFSETQ. V was trimmed by 4 bases and J by 4 bases, leaving 11 bases between them. The CDR3 consists of 14 residues. The CDR3 DNA reads as TGCGCCAGCAGCCTGGACGTCGGCACCGGGGAGCTGTTTTTT. Protein product: CASSLDVGTGELFF.

V usage is TRBV5-1 and J usage is TRBJ1-6; D unclear. V was cut by 1 base and J by 10 bases, with 9 bases left in between. Germline V lookup: CDR1 SGHRS, CDR2 YFSETQ. The CDR3 contains 13 residues. The CDR3 spells CASSLFLSSPLHF. The CDR3 DNA reads TGCGCCAGCAGCTTGTTTCTAAGCTCACCCCTCCACTTT.

This chain links TRBV27 with TRBJ2-7; 7 bases are shared with TRBD1. J lost 3 bases, V lost 7 bases, and 12 bases had no gene match. CDR1 is MNHEY and CDR2 is SMNVEV in the germline V gene (reference sequence). The CDR3 spans 15 residues. The CDR3 DNA is TGTGCCAGCACTCCGGTTGGGACAGCCCTCTACGAGCAGTACTTC. It specifies CASTPVGTALYEQYF.

V usage is TRBV6-4 and J usage is TRBJ1-1; D is ambiguous. Germline V gives CDR1 MRHNA, CDR2 SNTAGT. CDR3 length equals 14 residues. V was shortened by 4 bases and J by 4 bases, with 13 bases between the two germline ends. DNA of the CDR3: TGTGCCAGCAGTGTCGAGTTGGGCAGCACTGAAGCTTTCTTT. Translated, it gives CASSVELGSTEAFF.

This sequence joins TRBV5-1 and TRBJ1-5, with a weak D call TRBD1 (6 bases). Trimming left V 4 bases short and J 9 bases short, with 20 bases between. The CDR3 loop spans 15 amino acids. The germline V gene encodes CDR1 SGHRS and CDR2 YFSETQ. The CDR3 protein is CASSRTPGEGSPQHF. Here the CDR3 DNA reads TGCGCCAGCAGCCGAACCCCAGGGGAAGGTTCGCCCCAGCATTTT.

Remarks on this clone: An end of the junction differs from the germline gene, which may be a read error. The chain links TRBV7-7 to TRBJ2-3; 8 nucleotides align to TRBD2. The CDR3 totals 15 residues. Germline CDR1 is SSHAT and CDR2 is FNYEAQ (reference sequence). Written as DNA, the CDR3 is TGTGCTAGCAGCCTAGCCGGGAGGGCCACAGATACGCAGTATTTT. Encoded protein: CASSLAGRATDTQYF.

The DNA of the CDR3 is TGTGCCAGCAGCTTAGGTGGCGGGGGGGTCGGGGAGTACGAGCAGTACTTC. This translates into CASSLGGGGVGEYEQYF. This sequence joins TRBV13 and TRBJ2-7, with 9 bases matching TRBD2. V lost 0 bases, J lost 4 bases, and 10 bases stayed unmatched. CDR1 PRHDT and CDR2 FYEKMQ come from the germline V gene (reference sequence). The CDR3 contains 17 residues.

This clone was detected only once. The J gene is TRBJ2-2, the V gene TRBV11-2, with TRBD2 matching 13 bases. The V segment lost 4 bases and the J segment 3 bases; nucleotides outside the gene matches: 5. Germline V lookup: CDR1 SGHAT, CDR2 FQNNGV. The CDR3 contains 17 residues. CDR3: CASSSGLAGAYTGELFF. DNA for the CDR3: TGTGCCAGCAGCTCCGGACTAGCGGGAGCGTACACCGGGGAGCTGTTTTTT.

V is TRBV5-1 and J is TRBJ1-1; D may be TRBD1 (6 bases). The CDR3 length is 13 residues. In germline, CDR1 is SGHRS, CDR2 YFSETQ. The V and J ends lost 1 base and 4 bases respectively, with 8 bases between them. CDR3 loop: CASSLRTATEAFF. The CDR3 DNA reads as TGCGCCAGCAGCTTGAGGACAGCCACTGAAGCTTTCTTT.

The J gene is TRBJ2-1, the V gene TRBV19; 12 nucleotides line up with TRBD2. CDR1 and CDR2 from the germline V gene are LNHDA and SQIVND (reference sequence). The CDR3 consists of 17 residues. After removal of 3 bases from V and 1 base from J, the junction contained 4 bases not matched to a gene. CDR3 bases: TGTGCCAGTAGTATTCCTAGCGGGAGGGGGTCCTACAATGAGCAGTTCTTC. This sequence encodes CASSIPSGRGSYNEQFF.

This clone has just one count. The CDR3 is CASKRASTDTQYF. The CDR3 DNA follows: TGTGCCTCGAAACGAGCGAGCACAGATACGCAGTATTTT. This chain connects TRBV30 to TRBJ2-3; D unclear. From germline, CDR1 is GTSNPN and CDR2 SVGIG (reference sequence). There are 13 residues in the CDR3. Trimming pared 7 bases from V and 0 bases from J, leaving 11 bases between.

J is TRBJ2-7 and V is TRBV7-2, with unresolved D. Trimming removed 3 bases at V and 5 bases at J, with 14 bases between. The CDR3 consists of 14 residues. Germline values: CDR1 SGHTA, CDR2 FQGNSA. CDR3 DNA: TGTGCCAGCAGCTTTTCGAGTAGAGGAGACGAGCAGTACTTC. Amino acid sequence: CASSFSSRGDEQYF. Using reference TRBV7-2 and TRBJ2-7 for the parts outside the CDR3, the full variable domain is GAGVSQSPSNKVTEKGKDVELRCDPISGHTALYWYRQSLGQGLEFLIYFQGNSAPDKSGLPSDRFSAERTGGSVSTLTIQRTQQEDSAVYLCASSFSSRGDEQYFGPGTRLTVT.

The genes are TRBV7-9 and TRBJ1-1; the match to TRBD1 covers 9 bases. The CDR3 sequence is 15 residues long. Losses at the gene ends were 10 bases for V and 12 bases for J; bases not matched to a gene: 21. Germline lookup yields CDR1 SEHNR and CDR2 FQNEAQ (reference sequence). CDR3 bases: TGTGCCACAGGGGAGGGACAGGGCCTTTTAGGGTTCTCTTTCTTT. Encoded protein: CATGEGQGLLGFSFF. The full variable domain, completed using reference TRBV7-9 and TRBJ1-1, is DTGVSQNPRHKITKRGQNVTFRCDPISEHNRLYWYRQTLGQGPEFLTYFQNEAQLEKSRLLSDRFSAERPKGSFSTLEIQRTEQGDSAMYLCATGEGQGLLGFSFFGQGTRLTVV.

The chain is built from TRBV29-1 and TRBJ2-3; D is unclear. The CDR3 covers 13 residues. Trimming took off 2 bases at V and 1 base at J, with 7 bases between the two ends. CDR1 SQVTM and CDR2 ANQGSEA come from the germline V gene. The CDR3 bases are TGCAGCGTTGAACAGATTGGCACAGATACGCAGTATTTT. This gives the protein CSVEQIGTDTQYF.

The CDR3 here is CASSQVFGGSNQPQHF. For the CDR3, the DNA is TGCGCCAGCAGCCAAGTTTTCGGGGGAAGCAATCAGCCCCAGCATTTT. The J gene is TRBJ1-5, the V gene TRBV4-3, with TRBD1 as a possible D gene (5 bases). Germline CDR1 LGHNA, CDR2 YSLEER. The CDR3 runs to 16 residues. V lost 1 base to trimming and J lost 1 base, with 11 bases between them.

The J gene is TRBJ1-5, the V gene TRBV27, with 9 bases fitting TRBD1. Germline loops: CDR1 MNHEY, CDR2 SMNVEV (reference sequence). Trimming removed 3 bases from V and 2 bases from J; junction bases left unmatched: 8. There are 17 residues in the CDR3. CDR3 residues: CASSFIQGALGNQPQHF. The CDR3 DNA reads as TGTGCCAGCAGTTTTATACAGGGGGCGCTGGGCAATCAGCCCCAGCATTTT.

As DNA, the CDR3 is TGTGCCAGCAGTCCCCCGGGACAGGGATTAGGCTACACCTTC. This translates into CASSPPGQGLGYTF. The chain uses TRBV28 and TRBJ1-2, with TRBD1 identical over 9 bases. V lost 5 bases, J lost 8 bases, and 9 bases stayed unmatched. Germline V gives CDR1 MDHEN, CDR2 SYDVKM. The CDR3 loop spans 14 amino acids.

The V and J genes are TRBV6-5 and TRBJ2-3, with D possibly TRBD1 on 6 matching bases. Germline CDR1 MNHEY, CDR2 SVGAGI. The length of the CDR3 is 16 residues. V lost 0 bases and J lost 4, with 14 bases in between. CDR3 region: CASSYSTARGADTQYF. The CDR3 DNA reads TGTGCCAGCAGTTACTCGACGGCCAGGGGCGCAGATACGCAGTATTTT.

V and J are TRBV9 and TRBJ2-6; 7 bases align to TRBD1. CDR1 is SGDLS and CDR2 is YYNGEE in the germline V gene. The CDR3 length is 16 residues. V shed 4 bases, J shed 4 bases, and the junction held 8 bases outside the gene matches. The CDR3 here is CASSYLQGYGANVLTF. The CDR3 bases are TGTGCCAGCAGCTATCTACAGGGGTACGGGGCCAACGTCCTGACTTTC.

CDR3 amino acids: CASTETGNGYTF. CDR3 nucleotides: TGTGCCAGCACCGAGACAGGGAATGGCTACACCTTC. The J gene is TRBJ1-2, the V gene TRBV6-6; 7 nucleotides match TRBD1. Germline trimming cut 7 bases from V and 6 bases from J; bases unmatched to any gene: 5. The length of the CDR3 is 12 residues. The germline CDR1 and CDR2 sequences are MNHNY and SVGAGI (reference sequence).

The rearrangement uses TRBV5-1 and TRBJ2-5, with TRBD2 identical over 14 bases. CDR3 length: 17 residues. Trimming at V came to 5 bases and at J to 0 bases, leaving 6 bases not matched to a gene. Germline CDR1 SGHRS, CDR2 YFSETQ. CDR3 amino acids: CASREGTSGGNQETQYF. In DNA form, the CDR3 reads TGCGCCAGCAGAGAAGGGACTAGCGGGGGAAACCAAGAGACCCAGTACTTC.

This clone was seen just once. The V gene is TRBV5-5, the J gene TRBJ2-7, with 10 bases that match TRBD2. Germline V gene lookup returns CDR1 SGHKS and CDR2 YYEKEE (reference sequence). After removal of 1 base from V and 3 bases from J, the junction contained 4 bases not matched to a gene. The CDR3 consists of 15 residues. The CDR3 reads CASSLTSGEVYEQYF. The CDR3 DNA reads TGTGCCAGCAGCTTGACTAGCGGGGAGGTCTACGAGCAGTACTTC.

This clone appeared once. The genes are TRBV28 and TRBJ2-1; 11 bases agree with TRBD2. Germline loops: CDR1 MDHEN, CDR2 SYDVKM. The CDR3 sequence is 15 residues long. With V trimmed by 6 bases and J by 5 bases, 6 bases remained unmatched. CDR3: CASRNAGLADNEQFF. The CDR3 DNA reads as TGTGCCAGCAGGAACGCGGGACTAGCGGACAATGAGCAGTTCTTC.

The chain employs TRBV6-1 and TRBJ2-1, with a tentative D call TRBD2 (6 bases). Germline assignment: CDR1 MNHNS and CDR2 SASEGT. The CDR3 runs to 16 residues. The ends were cut back, 3 bases at V and 4 bases at J, with 16 bases in the middle. CDR3 sequence: CASSDLKRASYNEQFF. In DNA, the CDR3 is TGTGCCAGCAGTGACCTTAAGCGGGCATCTTACAATGAGCAGTTCTTC.

The J gene is TRBJ2-5, the V gene TRBV27, with 8 bases aligning to TRBD1. CDR1 and CDR2 (germline): MNHEY, SMNVEV (reference sequence). The CDR3 extends over 15 amino acids. The V gene end was trimmed by 6 bases and the J gene end by 1 base; junction bases not matched to a gene: 7. The CDR3 spells CASRSDRGSQETQYF. The CDR3 DNA is TGTGCCAGCAGGTCTGACAGGGGATCCCAAGAGACCCAGTACTTC.

This chain joins TRBV5-6 and TRBJ1-2; possible D gene TRBD1, 5 bases. V lost 3 bases, J lost 2 bases, and 14 bases lay in between. CDR3 size: 15 residues. CDR1 SGHDT and CDR2 YYEEEE come from the germline V gene. CDR3 in amino acids: CASSSKTDLNYGYTF. The DNA for the CDR3 is TGTGCCAGCAGCTCTAAGACAGACCTGAACTATGGCTACACCTTC. Full variable domain (remainder filled in from reference TRBV5-6 and TRBJ1-2): DAGVTQSPTHLIKTRGQQVTLRCSPKSGHDTVSWYQQALGQGPQFIFQYYEEEERQRGNFPDRFSGHQFPNYSSELNVNALLLGDSALYLCASSSKTDLNYGYTFGSGTRLTVV.